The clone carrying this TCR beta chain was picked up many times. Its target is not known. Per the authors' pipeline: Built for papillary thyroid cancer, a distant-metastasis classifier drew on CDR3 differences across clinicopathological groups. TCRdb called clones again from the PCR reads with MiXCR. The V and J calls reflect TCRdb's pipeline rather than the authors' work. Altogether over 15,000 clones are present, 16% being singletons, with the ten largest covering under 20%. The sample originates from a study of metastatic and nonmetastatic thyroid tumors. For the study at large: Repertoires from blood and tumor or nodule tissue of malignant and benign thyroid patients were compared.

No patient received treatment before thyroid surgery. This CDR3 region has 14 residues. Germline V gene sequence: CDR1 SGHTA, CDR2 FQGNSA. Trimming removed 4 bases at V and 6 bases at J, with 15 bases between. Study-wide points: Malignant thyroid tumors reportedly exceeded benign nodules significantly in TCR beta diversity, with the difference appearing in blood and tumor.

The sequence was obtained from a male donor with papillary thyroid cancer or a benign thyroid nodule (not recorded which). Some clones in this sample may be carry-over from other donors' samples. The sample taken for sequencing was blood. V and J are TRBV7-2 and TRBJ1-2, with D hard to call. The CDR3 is CASSSGSDFNGYTF. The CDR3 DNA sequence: TGTGCCAGCAGCTCCGGTTCCGATTTCAATGGCTACACCTTC.